This is a list of T cell receptor beta chains from one sample in a study of shared clonotypes between healthy human individuals. Assay: immunoSEQ multiplex PCR; the TCRdb copy retains only in-frame clones and omits some. This table has about 1.5 million clones, about 96% appearing once. The source material was naive CD4+ T cells sorted from blood. These receptors all come from a man aged 25-45 years in good health. CDR3s include the opening cysteine and the closing phenylalanine or tryptophan. A D gene is named only where the DNA matches it firmly. Size is stated for part of the rows, as once, few or many counts, or as a class when the clone is expanded.

v_call: TRBV6-1
j_call: TRBJ2-1
d_call: -
clone_size: -
cdr3_nt: TGTGCCAGCAGTGAAGGGGCCGCAGCTTATGGGTTGAGGGATGAGCAGTTCTTC
cdr3_aa: CASSEGAAAYGLRDEQFF

v_call: TRBV6-5
j_call: TRBJ2-7
d_call: -
clone_size: -
cdr3_nt: TGTGCCAGCAGTTACTCGCCTCGGGAGCCCGACGAGCAGTACTTC
cdr3_aa: CASSYSPREPDEQYF

v_call: TRBV7-9
j_call: TRBJ2-7
d_call: -
clone_size: -
cdr3_nt: TGTGCCAGCAGCTTACCCCTGTGGGACCGGACCTACGAGCAGTACTTC
cdr3_aa: CASSLPLWDRTYEQYF

v_call: TRBV11-2
j_call: TRBJ2-3
d_call: -
clone_size: -
cdr3_nt: TGTGCCAGCAGCTTAGAGACCCGATCAGATACGCAGTATTTT
cdr3_aa: CASSLETRSDTQYF

v_call: TRBV4-3
j_call: TRBJ2-1
d_call: -
clone_size: -
cdr3_nt: TGCGCCAGCAGCCAAGAAGCGAAATACAATGAGCAGTTCTTC
cdr3_aa: CASSQEAKYNEQFF

v_call: TRBV19
j_call: TRBJ2-7
d_call: -
clone_size: -
cdr3_nt: TGTGCCAGTAGTCCCGACCCGTCCTCCTCCTACGAGCAGTACTTC
cdr3_aa: CASSPDPSSSYEQYF

v_call: TRBV29-1
j_call: TRBJ2-2
d_call: -
clone_size: -
cdr3_nt: TGCAGCGTTGCGCTAGCTTTCACCGGGGAGCTGTTTTTT
cdr3_aa: CSVALAFTGELFF

v_call: TRBV28
j_call: TRBJ2-2
d_call: TRBD1
clone_size: -
cdr3_nt: TGTGCCAGCAGTTCCGGGACAGGGGTCGGGGAGCTGTTTTTT
cdr3_aa: CASSSGTGVGELFF

v_call: TRBV7-6
j_call: TRBJ2-7
d_call: -
clone_size: -
cdr3_nt: TGTGCCAGCAGCTCCGTTAGCGGAGGGGGGTACGAGCAGTACTTC
cdr3_aa: CASSSVSGGGYEQYF

v_call: TRBV29-1
j_call: TRBJ2-2
d_call: TRBD1
clone_size: -
cdr3_nt: TGCAGCGTTGGACAGGGGGCCTCGAACACCGGGGAGCTGTTTTTT
cdr3_aa: CSVGQGASNTGELFF

v_call: TRBV30
j_call: TRBJ1-3
d_call: -
clone_size: -
cdr3_nt: TGTGCCTGGGACAGCTCTGGAAACACCATATATTTT
cdr3_aa: CAWDSSGNTIYF

v_call: TRBV5-1
j_call: TRBJ2-2
d_call: -
clone_size: few
cdr3_nt: TGCGCCAGCAGCTTGGATGGGCAGGGGAACACCGGGGAGCTGTTTTTT
cdr3_aa: CASSLDGQGNTGELFF

v_call: TRBV19
j_call: TRBJ1-1
d_call: -
clone_size: -
cdr3_nt: TGTGCCAGTAGTATTGGCTCAGCTAAGAACACTGAAGCTTTCTTT
cdr3_aa: CASSIGSAKNTEAFF

v_call: TRBV6-5
j_call: TRBJ2-2
d_call: TRBD1
clone_size: once
cdr3_nt: TGTGCCAGCAGACGCTACAGGGGGAACACCGGGGAGCTGTTTTTT
cdr3_aa: CASRRYRGNTGELFF

v_call: TRBV4-3
j_call: TRBJ2-2
d_call: TRBD2
clone_size: -
cdr3_nt: TGCGCCAGCAGCCAAAGTTGGCTAGCGGTTGCGAACACCGGGGAGCTGTTTTTT
cdr3_aa: CASSQSWLAVANTGELFF

v_call: TRBV27
j_call: TRBJ1-5
d_call: -
clone_size: -
cdr3_nt: TGTGCCAGCAGTTTTAGTTGGGGCAATCAGCCCCAGCATTTT
cdr3_aa: CASSFSWGNQPQHF

v_call: TRBV4-3
j_call: TRBJ1-2
d_call: -
clone_size: -
cdr3_nt: TGCGCCAGCAGCCAAAGAGACAGTCGGGATGGCTACACCTTC
cdr3_aa: CASSQRDSRDGYTF

v_call: TRBV27
j_call: TRBJ2-3
d_call: TRBD2
clone_size: -
cdr3_nt: TGTGCCAGCAGTTCCAATCTAGCGGGAGGCACAGATACGCAGTATTTT
cdr3_aa: CASSSNLAGGTDTQYF

v_call: TRBV2
j_call: TRBJ2-1
d_call: TRBD2
clone_size: -
cdr3_nt: TGTGCCGGCGGGGGGTCTACCGGTGAGCAGTTCTTC
cdr3_aa: CAGGGSTGEQFF

v_call: TRBV2
j_call: TRBJ1-2
d_call: TRBD1
clone_size: -
cdr3_nt: TGTGCCAGCACCCATTTATCCGGGACAGGGGGTGGCTACACCTTC
cdr3_aa: CASTHLSGTGGGYTF

v_call: TRBV15
j_call: TRBJ2-7
d_call: -
clone_size: few
cdr3_nt: TGTGCCACCAGCAGAGACAGGGCGACCTACGAGCAGTACTTC
cdr3_aa: CATSRDRATYEQYF

v_call: TRBV28
j_call: TRBJ2-2
d_call: TRBD2
clone_size: -
cdr3_nt: TGTGCCACCAAGGGACTAGGGCTTTTTATTGCCGGGGAGCTGTTTTTT
cdr3_aa: CATKGLGLFIAGELFF

v_call: TRBV27
j_call: TRBJ2-3
d_call: TRBD2
clone_size: -
cdr3_nt: TGTGCCAGCAGTGGGACTAGCGTGGGGTATACGCAGTATTTT
cdr3_aa: CASSGTSVGYTQYF

v_call: TRBV7-9
j_call: TRBJ2-2
d_call: -
clone_size: -
cdr3_nt: TGTGCCAGCAGCGTTTTAAATCGGGGCACCGGGGAGCTGTTTTTT
cdr3_aa: CASSVLNRGTGELFF

v_call: TRBV15
j_call: TRBJ1-5
d_call: -
clone_size: -
cdr3_nt: TGTGCCACCAGCAGAGATTTGGCAGCCTCCATCAATCAGCCCCAGCATTTT
cdr3_aa: CATSRDLAASINQPQHF

v_call: TRBV9
j_call: TRBJ2-3
d_call: -
clone_size: -
cdr3_nt: TGTGCCAGCAGCGTAGTAGGGTTCCCAGATACGCAGTATTTT
cdr3_aa: CASSVVGFPDTQYF

v_call: TRBV29-1
j_call: TRBJ2-3
d_call: TRBD1
clone_size: -
cdr3_nt: TGCAGCGTTGAAGGCGGACGACAGGGATCCCCAGATACGCAGTATTTT
cdr3_aa: CSVEGGRQGSPDTQYF

v_call: TRBV15
j_call: TRBJ2-7
d_call: TRBD2
clone_size: few
cdr3_nt: TGTGCCACCAGCAGACCGACTAGCGGCTGGGAGCAGTACTTC
cdr3_aa: CATSRPTSGWEQYF

v_call: TRBV11-3
j_call: TRBJ2-4
d_call: -
clone_size: -
cdr3_nt: TGTGCCAGCAGCTCGAGAGACAGGGTCGGAGGGCCGGTTCAGTACTTC
cdr3_aa: CASSSRDRVGGPVQYF

v_call: TRBV7-2
j_call: TRBJ2-4
d_call: -
clone_size: -
cdr3_nt: TGTGCCAGCAGCTTAAAGGGGAGAGTGTTTCAGTACTTC
cdr3_aa: CASSLKGRVFQYF

v_call: TRBV12-5
j_call: TRBJ2-2
d_call: -
clone_size: -
cdr3_nt: TGTGCTAGTGGTTTAGGGAACACCGGGGAGCTGTTTTTT
cdr3_aa: CASGLGNTGELFF

v_call: TRBV5-1
j_call: TRBJ2-1
d_call: TRBD2
clone_size: once
cdr3_nt: TGCGCCAGCAGCTTGGAAGGACTAGTAAACAATGAGCAGTTCTTC
cdr3_aa: CASSLEGLVNNEQFF

v_call: TRBV28
j_call: TRBJ1-2
d_call: TRBD1
clone_size: -
cdr3_nt: TGTGCCAGCAGTTCCTACAGGGGCGGCTACACCTTC
cdr3_aa: CASSSYRGGYTF

v_call: TRBV4-3
j_call: TRBJ1-4
d_call: -
clone_size: once
cdr3_nt: TGCGCCAGCAGCTCTCGGGCCAGTACGGGGAAACTGTTTTTT
cdr3_aa: CASSSRASTGKLFF

v_call: TRBV5-1
j_call: TRBJ1-1
d_call: TRBD1
clone_size: -
cdr3_nt: TGCGCCAGCAGCTTGCGACCGGACAGGGGGAACACTGAAGCTTTCTTT
cdr3_aa: CASSLRPDRGNTEAFF

v_call: TRBV5-6
j_call: TRBJ1-1
d_call: -
clone_size: -
cdr3_nt: TGTGCCAGCAGCTTGAGGGTAGGGGCTGAAGCTTTCTTT
cdr3_aa: CASSLRVGAEAFF

v_call: TRBV5-4
j_call: TRBJ1-4
d_call: TRBD1
clone_size: -
cdr3_nt: TGTGCCAGCAGCTTGACAGGGGGGACTAATGAAAAACTGTTTTTT
cdr3_aa: CASSLTGGTNEKLFF

v_call: TRBV28
j_call: TRBJ1-4
d_call: TRBD1
clone_size: -
cdr3_nt: TGTGCCAGCAGTTCCCCCGTAGGACAGGGAAAAAAACTGTTTTTT
cdr3_aa: CASSSPVGQGKKLFF

v_call: TRBV29-1
j_call: TRBJ1-2
d_call: -
clone_size: -
cdr3_nt: TGCAGCGTTAGGAAGGGAGGAGGCTACACCTTC
cdr3_aa: CSVRKGGGYTF

v_call: TRBV11-2
j_call: TRBJ2-3
d_call: -
clone_size: once
cdr3_nt: TGTGCCAGCAGCTTAGCGGGTACAGATACGCAGTATTTT
cdr3_aa: CASSLAGTDTQYF

v_call: TRBV6-1
j_call: TRBJ1-1
d_call: -
clone_size: -
cdr3_nt: TGTGCCAGCTTGACAGGCCGTTGGGCGCCTGAAGCTTTCTTT
cdr3_aa: CASLTGRWAPEAFF

v_call: TRBV9
j_call: TRBJ1-4
d_call: -
clone_size: -
cdr3_nt: TGTGCCAGCAGCCTGGACGGTCAATTTAAAAAACTGTTTTTT
cdr3_aa: CASSLDGQFKKLFF

v_call: TRBV28
j_call: TRBJ2-6
d_call: -
clone_size: -
cdr3_nt: TGTGCCAGCAGCCCTTATCCGGCAGGGTTAGGGCGTGGGGCCAACGTCCTGACTTTC
cdr3_aa: CASSPYPAGLGRGANVLTF

v_call: TRBV19
j_call: TRBJ2-2
d_call: -
clone_size: -
cdr3_nt: TGTGCCAGTAGTATAGGCAGGAACACCGGGGAGCTGTTTTTT
cdr3_aa: CASSIGRNTGELFF

v_call: TRBV6-1
j_call: TRBJ2-3
d_call: TRBD2
clone_size: -
cdr3_nt: TGTGCCACCTTAGCGGGAGGCTGGGATACGCAGTATTTT
cdr3_aa: CATLAGGWDTQYF

v_call: TRBV10-3
j_call: TRBJ1-2
d_call: -
clone_size: once
cdr3_nt: TGTGCCACTGGACAGAACGAAGCTAACTATGGCTACACCTTC
cdr3_aa: CATGQNEANYGYTF

v_call: TRBV19
j_call: TRBJ1-1
d_call: TRBD1
clone_size: -
cdr3_nt: TGTGCCAGCAACGATGAGGACAGGGGAAACACTGAAGCTTTCTTT
cdr3_aa: CASNDEDRGNTEAFF

v_call: TRBV21-1
j_call: TRBJ2-7
d_call: -
clone_size: -
cdr3_nt: TGTGCCAGCAGCCCGAAGGACGAGCAGTACTTC
cdr3_aa: CASSPKDEQYF

v_call: TRBV7-9
j_call: TRBJ1-1
d_call: -
clone_size: -
cdr3_nt: TGTGCCAGCAGCTTAGAGGGAGGATTGAACACTGAAGCTTTCTTT
cdr3_aa: CASSLEGGLNTEAFF

v_call: TRBV14
j_call: TRBJ2-3
d_call: -
clone_size: -
cdr3_nt: TGTGCCAGCAGCCCGGTCCAGGACTACACAGATACGCAGTATTTT
cdr3_aa: CASSPVQDYTDTQYF